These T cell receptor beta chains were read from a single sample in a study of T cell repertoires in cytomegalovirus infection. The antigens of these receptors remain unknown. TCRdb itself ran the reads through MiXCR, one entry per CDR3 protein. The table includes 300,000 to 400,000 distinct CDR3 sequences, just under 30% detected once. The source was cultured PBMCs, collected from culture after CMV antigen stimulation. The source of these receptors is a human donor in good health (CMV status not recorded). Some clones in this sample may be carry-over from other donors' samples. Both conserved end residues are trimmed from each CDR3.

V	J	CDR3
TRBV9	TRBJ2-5	ASSPSGGGETQY
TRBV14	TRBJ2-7	ASSPTWSGVINEQY
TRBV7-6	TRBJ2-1	ASSLARKGTSYNEQF
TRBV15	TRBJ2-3	ATSGGTSGTDTQY
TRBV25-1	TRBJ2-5	ASRRGRETQY
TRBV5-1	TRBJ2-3	ASSDLGGISTDTQY
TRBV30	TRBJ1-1	AWTPWDGNTEAF
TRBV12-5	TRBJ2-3	ASLAGNTDTQY
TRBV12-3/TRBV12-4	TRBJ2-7	ASSPSRDSQADEQY
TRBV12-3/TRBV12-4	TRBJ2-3	ASSSLAGAYTDTQY
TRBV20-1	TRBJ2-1	SGGLALNEQF
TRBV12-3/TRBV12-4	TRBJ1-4	ASSLEGASDKLF
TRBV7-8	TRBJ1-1	ASSLEGDYEAF
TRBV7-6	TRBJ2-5	ASSARDRGPETQY
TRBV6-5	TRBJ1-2	ASSYSGQGAGYGYT
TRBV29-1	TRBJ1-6	SAAEGGNSPLH
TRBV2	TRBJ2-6	ASTDRAGANVLT
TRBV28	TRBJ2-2	ASKDANTGELF
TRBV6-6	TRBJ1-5	ASTGRKTAGNQPQH
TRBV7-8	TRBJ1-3	ASSYRGGSGNTIY
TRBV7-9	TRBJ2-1	ASALGAYYNEQF
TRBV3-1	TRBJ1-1	ASSQFAGQNTEAF
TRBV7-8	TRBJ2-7	ASSANRGPYEQY
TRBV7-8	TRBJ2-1	ASSSPGTLNNEQF
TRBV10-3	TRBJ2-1	AISASTLYNEQF
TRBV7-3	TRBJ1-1	ASSFTGTGEMNTEAF
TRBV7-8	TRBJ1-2	ASSLATGSNYGYT
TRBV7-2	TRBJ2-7	ASSLVSGGNYEQY
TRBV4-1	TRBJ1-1	ASSQPLSTEAF
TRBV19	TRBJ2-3	ASSMTRLAGDTQY
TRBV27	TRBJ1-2	ASSSSWGIRDGYT
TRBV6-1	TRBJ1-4	ASSYSRPRGNSNEKLF
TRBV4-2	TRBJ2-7	ASSQASRQGDYEQY
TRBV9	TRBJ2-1	ASSVGPQGNEQF
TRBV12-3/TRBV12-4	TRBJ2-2	ASSKTDTGELF
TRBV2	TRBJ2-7	ASREDRVYEQY
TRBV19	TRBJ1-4	ASSMQGAPTNEKLF
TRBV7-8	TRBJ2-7	ASSLALGGLVLEQY
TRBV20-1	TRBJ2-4	SARGGVFGAKNIQY
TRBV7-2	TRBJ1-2	ASSPARDYT
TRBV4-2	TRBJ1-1	ASSQVRTLNTEAF
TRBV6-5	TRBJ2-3	ASSRLRLVGTDTQY